This TCR beta chain is from a study of cytomegalovirus exposure and HLA in healthy donors. Study-level background: Earlier results showed some 120 million unique TCR beta sequences derived from 150 million to 200 million T cells.

Study results and limitations: About 90% or about 30% of the time was how often most TCR beta V segments were productive, according to an earlier analysis. CMV antigen specificity of three CMV-associated chains was confirmed in vitro.

A word on this clone: Its specificity is not known.

This CDR3 region has 15 residues. V was pared by 6 bases and J by 3 bases, with 8 bases of the junction left unmatched. Germline V lookup: CDR1 SNHLY, CDR2 FYNNEI. The primer mix had 60 Vbeta and 13 Jbeta primers. Sequencing used immunoSEQ multiplex PCR; TCRdb keeps in-frame clones, though not all of them. The sample has 110,000 or so clones, around 75% seen once. The chain carries TRBV2 and TRBJ1-2; 9 bases map to TRBD1. The TCR was taken from a young man in good health and CMV-seronegative. Sequencing used PBMCs. The CDR3 sequence: CASSVGQGGYYGYTF. The CDR3 coding sequence is TGTGCCAGCAGCGTGGGACAGGGAGGATACTATGGCTACACCTTC.